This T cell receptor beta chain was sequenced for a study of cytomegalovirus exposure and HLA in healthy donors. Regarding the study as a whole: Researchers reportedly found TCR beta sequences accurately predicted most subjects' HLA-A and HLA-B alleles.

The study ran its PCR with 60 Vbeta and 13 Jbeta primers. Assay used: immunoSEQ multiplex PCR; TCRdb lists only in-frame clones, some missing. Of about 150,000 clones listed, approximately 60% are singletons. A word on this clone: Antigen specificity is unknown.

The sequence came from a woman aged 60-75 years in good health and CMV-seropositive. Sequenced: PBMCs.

CDR3 region: CASRTGTDTEAFF. CDR3 DNA sequence: TGTGCCAGCAGGACCGGGACAGACACTGAAGCTTTCTTT. This chain links TRBV28 with TRBJ1-1; 7 bases map to TRBD1. The germline V gene has CDR1 MDHEN and CDR2 SYDVKM. This CDR3 has 13 amino acids. Trimming at V came to 6 bases and at J to 3 bases, leaving 4 bases not matched to a gene.